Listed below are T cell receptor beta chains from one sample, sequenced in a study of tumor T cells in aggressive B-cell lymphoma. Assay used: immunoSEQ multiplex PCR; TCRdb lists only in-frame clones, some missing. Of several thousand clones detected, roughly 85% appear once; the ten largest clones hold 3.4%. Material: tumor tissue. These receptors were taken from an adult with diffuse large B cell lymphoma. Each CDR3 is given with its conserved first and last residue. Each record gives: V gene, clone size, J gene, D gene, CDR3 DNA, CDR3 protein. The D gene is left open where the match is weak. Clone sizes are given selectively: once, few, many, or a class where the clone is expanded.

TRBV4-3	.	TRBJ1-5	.	TGCGCCAGCAGCCAAGCGACAGACCTTAATCAGCCCCAGCATTTT	CASSQATDLNQPQHF
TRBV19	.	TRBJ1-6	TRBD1	TGTGCCAGTAGTACCCAAGGACAGGGGAAATCACCCCTCCACTTT	CASSTQGQGKSPLHF
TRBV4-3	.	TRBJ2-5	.	TGCGCCAGCAGCCAAGTTTACCCCCAGGGAATTAAAGAGACCCAGTACTTC	CASSQVYPQGIKETQYF
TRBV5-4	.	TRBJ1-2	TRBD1	TGTGCCAGCAGCTTGAGTACAGGGGGGAACTATGGCTACACCTTC	CASSLSTGGNYGYTF
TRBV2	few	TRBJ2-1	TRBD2	TGTGCCAGCAGTATTACTAGCGGGGTGGACAATGAGCAGTTCTTC	CASSITSGVDNEQFF
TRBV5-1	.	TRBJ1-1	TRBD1	TGCGCCAGCAGTCCTATCCAGGGGGCGCGAAACACTGAAGCTTTCTTT	CASSPIQGARNTEAFF
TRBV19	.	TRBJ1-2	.	TGTGCCAGTAGTATAGCACACCAGGGGCAGAAGTCGGGCTACACCTTC	CASSIAHQGQKSGYTF
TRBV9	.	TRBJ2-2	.	TGTGCCAGCAGCGTAGGACTAGTGGGATTCACCGGGGAGCTGTTTTTT	CASSVGLVGFTGELFF
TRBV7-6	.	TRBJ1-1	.	TGTGCCAGCAGCTTAGAGCCTAACACTGAAGCTTTCTTT	CASSLEPNTEAFF
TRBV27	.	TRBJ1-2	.	TGTGCCAGCAGCCCTGGACAGCCCTACTATGGCTACACCTTC	CASSPGQPYYGYTF
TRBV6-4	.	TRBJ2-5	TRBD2	TGTGCCAGCAGTGACTCCCTAGCGGGGGCTCACGAGACCCAGTACTTC	CASSDSLAGAHETQYF
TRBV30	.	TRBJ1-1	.	TGTGCCTGGAGTCCGACAGTGAACACTGAAGCTTTCTTT	CAWSPTVNTEAFF
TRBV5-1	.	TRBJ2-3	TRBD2	TGCGCCAGCAGCTTGGGGCGGCTAGCGGGGGCAACAGATACGCAGTATTTT	CASSLGRLAGATDTQYF
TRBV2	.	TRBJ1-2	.	TGTGCCAGCAGTGAAGGCCAGGTCCATGGCTACACCTTC	CASSEGQVHGYTF
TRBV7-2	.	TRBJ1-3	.	TGTGCCAGCAGCTTCCTTGGAAACACCATATATTTT	CASSFLGNTIYF
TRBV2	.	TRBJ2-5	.	TGTGCCAGCAAGCCGGGGTGGGATCCCCAAGAGACCCAGTACTTC	CASKPGWDPQETQYF
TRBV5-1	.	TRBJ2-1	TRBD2	TGCGCCAGCAGCCGGACTAGCTGGGATGAGCAGTTCTTC	CASSRTSWDEQFF
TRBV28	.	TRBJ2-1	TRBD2	TGTGCCAGCAGTTTAGAGCGGGGGGGAAGCTCCTACAATGAGCAGTTCTTC	CASSLERGGSSYNEQFF
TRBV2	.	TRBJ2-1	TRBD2	TGTGCCAGTACTAGCGGGGGGAAGGATGAGCAGTTCTTC	CASTSGGKDEQFF
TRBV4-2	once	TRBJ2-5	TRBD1	TGTGCCAGCAGCGGCGGGACAGGGGGCAAAGGAGAGACCCAGTACTTC	CASSGGTGGKGETQYF
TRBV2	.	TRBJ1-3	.	TGTGCCAGCAGTGAACACAATTCTGGAAACACCATATATTTT	CASSEHNSGNTIYF
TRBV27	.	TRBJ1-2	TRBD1	TGTGCCAGCAGTCCCGGACAGGGGGGAGCCCACGACTATGGCTACACCTTC	CASSPGQGGAHDYGYTF
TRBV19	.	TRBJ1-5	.	TGTGCCAGTACCAAAAGGCCGGGGGAAAGCAATCAGCCCCAGCATTTT	CASTKRPGESNQPQHF
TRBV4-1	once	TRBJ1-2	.	TGCGCCAGCAGCCAACCCTCAGACAGGTTTTTATATGGCTACACCTTC	CASSQPSDRFLYGYTF
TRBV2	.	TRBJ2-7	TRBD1	TGTGCCAGCTGTACCTGGGACAGGATCGGCGAGCAGTACTTC	CASCTWDRIGEQYF
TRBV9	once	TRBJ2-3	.	TGTGCCAGCAGCGTAGTGGCAGGACATCAGTATTTT	CASSVVAGHQYF
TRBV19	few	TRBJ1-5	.	TGTGCCAGTAGCACGGGACTCGGGGTTGGGCAGCCCCAGCATTTT	CASSTGLGVGQPQHF
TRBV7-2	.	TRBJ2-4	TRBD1	TGTGCCAGCAGCCCCTGGACAGGGGAGCAAAACATTCAGTACTTC	CASSPWTGEQNIQYF
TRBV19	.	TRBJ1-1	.	TGTGCCAGTAGTATTATCCGGGGGAGTACTGAAGCTTTCTTT	CASSIIRGSTEAFF
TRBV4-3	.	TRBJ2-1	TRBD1	TGCGCCAGCAGCCAAGATGAAGCGGCAGGGGGTTGGAATGAGCAGTTCTTC	CASSQDEAAGGWNEQFF
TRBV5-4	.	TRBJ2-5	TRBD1	TGTGCCAGCAGCTCTTACAGGGGATTCCAAGAGACCCAGTACTTC	CASSSYRGFQETQYF
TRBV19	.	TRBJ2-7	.	TGTGCCAGTAGACACATGGACACCCGATCCTACGAGCAGTACTTC	CASRHMDTRSYEQYF
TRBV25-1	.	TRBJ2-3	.	TGTGCCAGCAAAAAGGGGGATACGCAGTATTTT	CASKKGDTQYF
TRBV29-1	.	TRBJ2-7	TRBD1	TGCAGCGTCCGACAGGGGGCATGGATTTACTTC	CSVRQGAWIYF
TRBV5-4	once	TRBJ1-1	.	TGTGCCAGCAGCAGGGCACCGGGAGAGGCTAACACTGAAGCTTTCTTT	CASSRAPGEANTEAFF
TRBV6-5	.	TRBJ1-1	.	TGTGCTAGCAGTTACAGTGTCGGGACTCGCACTGAAGCTTTCTTT	CASSYSVGTRTEAFF
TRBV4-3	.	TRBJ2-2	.	TGCGCCAGCAGCCAAGATCCAAGGAGCACCGGGGAGCTGTTTTTT	CASSQDPRSTGELFF
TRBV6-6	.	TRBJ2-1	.	TGTGCCAGCAGTTACCCCAGCGCGGATGAGCAGTTCTTC	CASSYPSADEQFF
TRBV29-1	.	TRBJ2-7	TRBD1	TGCAGCGCTAAAGGACAGGGTGACGAGCAGTACTTC	CSAKGQGDEQYF
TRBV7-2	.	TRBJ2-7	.	TGTGCCAGCAGCTTACAGACGGGGACCTACGAGCAGTACTTC	CASSLQTGTYEQYF
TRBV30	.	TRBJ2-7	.	TGTGCCTGGAGTGTAGTGGGGGGTGAGGAGCAGTACTTC	CAWSVVGGEEQYF
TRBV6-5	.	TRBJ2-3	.	TGTGCCAGCACTAGCCCCGCGCTCAGCACAGATACGCAGTATTTT	CASTSPALSTDTQYF